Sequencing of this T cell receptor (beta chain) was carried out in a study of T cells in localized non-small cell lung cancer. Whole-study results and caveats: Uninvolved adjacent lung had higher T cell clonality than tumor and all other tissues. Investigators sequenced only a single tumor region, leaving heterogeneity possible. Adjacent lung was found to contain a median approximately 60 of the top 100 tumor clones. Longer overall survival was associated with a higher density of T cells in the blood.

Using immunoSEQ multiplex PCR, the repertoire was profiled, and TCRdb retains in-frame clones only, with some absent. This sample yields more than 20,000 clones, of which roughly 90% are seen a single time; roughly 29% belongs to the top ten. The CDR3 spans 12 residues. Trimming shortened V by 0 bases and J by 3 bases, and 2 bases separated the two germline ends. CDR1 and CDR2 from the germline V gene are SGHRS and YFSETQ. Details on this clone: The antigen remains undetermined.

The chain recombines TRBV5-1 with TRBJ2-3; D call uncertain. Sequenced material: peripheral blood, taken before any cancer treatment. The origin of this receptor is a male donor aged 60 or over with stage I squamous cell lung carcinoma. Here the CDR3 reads CASSLETDTQYF. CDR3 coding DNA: TGCGCCAGCAGCTTGGAGACAGATACGCAGTATTTT.